The 20 T cell receptor beta chains below come from one sample, sequenced in a study of cytomegalovirus exposure and HLA in healthy donors. PCR was performed using 60 Vbeta and 13 Jbeta primers. Using immunoSEQ multiplex PCR, the repertoire was profiled, and TCRdb retains in-frame clones only, with some absent. This table has more than 80,000 clones, just under 70% appearing once. Sequencing used PBMCs. These TCRs come from a man between 50 and 59 years old in good health and CMV-seronegative.

The genes are TRBV25-1 and TRBJ1-1, with a possible D match to TRBD1 (6 bases). Germline lookup yields CDR1 MGHDK and CDR2 SYGVNS. The CDR3 runs to 15 residues. V lost 0 bases and J 3 bases, leaving 11 bases between the germline ends. CDR3 sequence (DNA): TGTGCCAGCAGTGAATACTACCAGGGGTACACTGAAGCTTTCTTT. Its translation: CASSEYYQGYTEAFF.

In its sample, this clone was seen a few times. The chain carries TRBV11-2 and TRBJ2-3; 8 bases match TRBD2. Per germline, CDR1 SGHAT and CDR2 FQNNGV. The CDR3 sequence is 17 residues long. Germline trimming cut 1 base from V and 2 bases from J; bases unmatched to any gene: 8. CDR3 loop: CASSLGPTSGYTDTQYF. The CDR3 bases are TGTGCCAGCAGCTTAGGCCCCACTAGCGGATACACAGATACGCAGTATTTT.

This rearrangement joins TRBV12-5 to TRBJ2-3, with 10 bases aligning to TRBD2. The germline V gene has CDR1 LGHNT and CDR2 FRNRAP. The CDR3 runs to 16 residues. Trimming cost V 1 base and J 3 bases; bases outside gene matches: 4. The CDR3 loop is CASGLGAGGLTDTQYF. The DNA for the CDR3 is TGTGCTAGTGGTTTGGGAGCGGGGGGGCTTACAGATACGCAGTATTTT.

V usage is TRBV29-1 and J usage is TRBJ2-5; the match to TRBD2 covers 10 bases. Germline V CDR1 and CDR2: SQVTM, ANQGSEA. Losses at the gene ends were 8 bases for V and 4 bases for J; bases not matched to a gene: 10. The CDR3 spans 14 residues. In nucleotides, the CDR3 is TGCAGCCTCGGCCTAGCGGGGGCGGCAGAGACCCAGTACTTC. Amino acids: CSLGLAGAAETQYF.

The gene calls are TRBV19 and TRBJ2-1, with D hard to call. The V end was cut by 3 bases, the J end by 0 bases, with 12 bases between. The CDR3 loop spans 16 amino acids. Germline values: CDR1 LNHDA, CDR2 SQIVND (reference sequence). The CDR3 loop reads CASSIGPTDSYNEQFF. CDR3 coding DNA: TGTGCCAGTAGTATTGGGCCCACTGACTCCTACAATGAGCAGTTCTTC.

The V gene is TRBV30, the J gene TRBJ1-5; no reliable D call. The CDR3 has 14 amino acids. Germline values: CDR1 GTSNPN, CDR2 SVGIG (reference sequence). The V end lost 1 base, the J end lost 2 bases, and 9 bases lay between the germline ends. The CDR3 here is CAWSDKLGNQPQHF. CDR3 bases: TGTGCCTGGAGTGACAAATTGGGCAATCAGCCCCAGCATTTT.

The chain carries TRBV5-8 and TRBJ2-3; 9 bases agree with TRBD2. The CDR3 is made up of 18 amino acids. With 1 base clipped from V and 3 bases from J, the junction kept 12 bases outside the gene matches. Germline V CDR1 and CDR2: SGHTS, YDEGEE. The CDR3 sequence is CASSLLRGGRLLTDTQYF. In nucleotides, the CDR3 is TGTGCCAGCAGCTTGTTGCGGGGGGGCCGGTTGCTGACAGATACGCAGTATTTT.

The rearrangement links TRBV30 to TRBJ1-3; maybe TRBD1 (6 bases). V was clipped by 1 base and J by 3 bases, with 7 bases between them. CDR3 size: 13 residues. Germline V CDR1 and CDR2: GTSNPN, SVGIG (reference sequence). CDR3: CAWSEDSGNTIYF. In DNA, the CDR3 is TGTGCCTGGAGTGAGGACAGTGGAAACACCATATATTTT.

The chain combines TRBV19 with TRBJ2-1, with D perhaps TRBD2 (6 bases). Trimming stripped 4 bases from V and 1 base from J, with 11 bases between. The CDR3 has 15 residues. Germline CDR1 reads LNHDA; CDR2 reads SQIVND (reference sequence). This CDR3 is CASSRGGGSYNEQFF. Here the CDR3 DNA reads TGTGCCAGTAGTAGGGGTGGGGGGTCCTACAATGAGCAGTTCTTC.

This chain uses TRBV7-9 with TRBJ2-5; D possibly corresponds to TRBD2 (5 bases). The CDR3 has 13 residues. Per germline, CDR1 SEHNR and CDR2 FQNEAQ (reference sequence). V was clipped by 3 bases and J by 11 bases, with 16 bases between them. The CDR3 is CASSFGSGRAQYF. In DNA, the CDR3 is TGTGCCAGCAGCTTCGGATCGGGAAGGGCGCAGTACTTC.

The CDR3 DNA reads as TGTGCCAGCAGCTTAGCTATCCAGGGATGGCTTGGCTACACCTTC. It specifies CASSLAIQGWLGYTF. J is TRBJ1-2 and V is TRBV7-2, with a possible D match to TRBD1 (5 bases). The CDR3 runs to 15 residues. Trimming left V 0 bases short and J 7 bases short, with 15 bases between. The germline CDR1 and CDR2 sequences are SGHTA and FQGNSA.

V usage is TRBV29-1 and J usage is TRBJ2-1, with D hard to call. The V end was cut by 3 bases, the J end by 5 bases, with 2 bases between. CDR3 length: 10 amino acids. The germline V gene encodes CDR1 SQVTM and CDR2 ANQGSEA. This chain's CDR3 is CSVDDNEQFF. The CDR3 nucleotides are TGCAGCGTTGACGACAATGAGCAGTTCTTC.

The V gene is TRBV5-1, the J gene TRBJ1-2; the D gene is possibly TRBD1 (6 bases). CDR1 and CDR2 from the germline V gene are SGHRS and YFSETQ. The CDR3 has 14 residues. The germline V and J ends were trimmed by 0 bases and 0 bases, with 6 bases remaining between them. The CDR3 coding sequence is TGCGCCAGCAGCTTGGGGGACACTAACTATGGCTACACCTTC. It encodes CASSLGDTNYGYTF.

This rearrangement joins TRBV5-4 to TRBJ2-3; D remains unclear. Germline lookup yields CDR1 SGHNT and CDR2 YYREEE (reference sequence). Trimming removed 4 bases from V and 0 bases from J, with 15 bases in between. This CDR3 is built from 16 residues. CDR3 sequence: CASSPHYEPSTDTQYF. The CDR3 region has the DNA TGTGCCAGCAGCCCCCACTATGAGCCTAGCACAGATACGCAGTATTTT.

The chain's CDR3 is CASSQQGNYGYTF. In nucleotides, the CDR3 is TGTGCCAGCAGTCAACAGGGAAACTATGGCTACACCTTC. V and J are TRBV2 and TRBJ1-2; D is possibly TRBD1 (6 bases). V was clipped by 5 bases and J by 2 bases, with 9 bases between them. CDR3 size: 13 residues. Germline lookup yields CDR1 SNHLY and CDR2 FYNNEI.

This chain joins TRBV2 and TRBJ1-1, with TRBD1 identical over 7 bases. Germline V lookup: CDR1 SNHLY, CDR2 FYNNEI. The CDR3 contains 14 residues. V was pared by 4 bases and J by 3 bases, with 5 bases of the junction left unmatched. CDR3 DNA: TGTGCCAGCAGTGTAACAGGGGCGGACACTGAAGCTTTCTTT. Translating it yields CASSVTGADTEAFF.

The V gene is TRBV2, the J gene TRBJ1-2; 7 bases are a match to TRBD1. The CDR3 has 13 amino acids. Looked up from germline, CDR1 is SNHLY and CDR2 is FYNNEI. V trimming: 6 bases; J trimming: 2 bases; junction bases outside the gene matches: 3. The CDR3 loop is CASSGTANYGYTF. CDR3 sequence (DNA): TGTGCCAGCAGCGGGACAGCCAACTATGGCTACACCTTC.

The CDR3 reads CASCASRGPNIQYF. CDR3 bases: TGTGCCAGCTGCGCCTCTCGGGGTCCAAACATTCAGTACTTC. The chain is built from TRBV5-6 and TRBJ2-4; possibly TRBD2 for D (5 bases). Trimming left V 7 bases short and J 6 bases short, with 17 bases between. This CDR3 has 14 amino acids. Germline V gene data show CDR1 as SGHDT and CDR2 as YYEEEE. The variable domain in full, with the rest retrieved from reference TRBV5-6 and TRBJ2-4, is DAGVTQSPTHLIKTRGQQVTLRCSPKSGHDTVSWYQQALGQGPQFIFQYYEEEERQRGNFPDRFSGHQFPNYSSELNVNALLLGDSALYLCASCASRGPNIQYFGAGTRLSVL.

The chain has TRBV14 and TRBJ2-1; possibly TRBD1 for D (5 bases). The germline CDR1 and CDR2 sequences are SGHDN and FVKESK. The CDR3 spans 16 residues. Trimming left V 4 bases short and J 2 bases short, with 15 bases between. The CDR3 DNA sequence: TGTGCCAGCAGCCCGCGACAGCGTACTCCCTACAATGAGCAGTTCTTC. Its translation: CASSPRQRTPYNEQFF.

The chain recombines TRBV30 with TRBJ1-5; the D is unclear. The CDR3 covers 13 residues. Germline V gene lookup returns CDR1 GTSNPN and CDR2 SVGIG (reference sequence). V lost 1 base and J lost 3, with 7 bases in between. CDR3 coding DNA: TGTGCCTGGAGTGACAGCTACAATCAGCCCCAGCATTTT. Amino acid sequence: CAWSDSYNQPQHF.